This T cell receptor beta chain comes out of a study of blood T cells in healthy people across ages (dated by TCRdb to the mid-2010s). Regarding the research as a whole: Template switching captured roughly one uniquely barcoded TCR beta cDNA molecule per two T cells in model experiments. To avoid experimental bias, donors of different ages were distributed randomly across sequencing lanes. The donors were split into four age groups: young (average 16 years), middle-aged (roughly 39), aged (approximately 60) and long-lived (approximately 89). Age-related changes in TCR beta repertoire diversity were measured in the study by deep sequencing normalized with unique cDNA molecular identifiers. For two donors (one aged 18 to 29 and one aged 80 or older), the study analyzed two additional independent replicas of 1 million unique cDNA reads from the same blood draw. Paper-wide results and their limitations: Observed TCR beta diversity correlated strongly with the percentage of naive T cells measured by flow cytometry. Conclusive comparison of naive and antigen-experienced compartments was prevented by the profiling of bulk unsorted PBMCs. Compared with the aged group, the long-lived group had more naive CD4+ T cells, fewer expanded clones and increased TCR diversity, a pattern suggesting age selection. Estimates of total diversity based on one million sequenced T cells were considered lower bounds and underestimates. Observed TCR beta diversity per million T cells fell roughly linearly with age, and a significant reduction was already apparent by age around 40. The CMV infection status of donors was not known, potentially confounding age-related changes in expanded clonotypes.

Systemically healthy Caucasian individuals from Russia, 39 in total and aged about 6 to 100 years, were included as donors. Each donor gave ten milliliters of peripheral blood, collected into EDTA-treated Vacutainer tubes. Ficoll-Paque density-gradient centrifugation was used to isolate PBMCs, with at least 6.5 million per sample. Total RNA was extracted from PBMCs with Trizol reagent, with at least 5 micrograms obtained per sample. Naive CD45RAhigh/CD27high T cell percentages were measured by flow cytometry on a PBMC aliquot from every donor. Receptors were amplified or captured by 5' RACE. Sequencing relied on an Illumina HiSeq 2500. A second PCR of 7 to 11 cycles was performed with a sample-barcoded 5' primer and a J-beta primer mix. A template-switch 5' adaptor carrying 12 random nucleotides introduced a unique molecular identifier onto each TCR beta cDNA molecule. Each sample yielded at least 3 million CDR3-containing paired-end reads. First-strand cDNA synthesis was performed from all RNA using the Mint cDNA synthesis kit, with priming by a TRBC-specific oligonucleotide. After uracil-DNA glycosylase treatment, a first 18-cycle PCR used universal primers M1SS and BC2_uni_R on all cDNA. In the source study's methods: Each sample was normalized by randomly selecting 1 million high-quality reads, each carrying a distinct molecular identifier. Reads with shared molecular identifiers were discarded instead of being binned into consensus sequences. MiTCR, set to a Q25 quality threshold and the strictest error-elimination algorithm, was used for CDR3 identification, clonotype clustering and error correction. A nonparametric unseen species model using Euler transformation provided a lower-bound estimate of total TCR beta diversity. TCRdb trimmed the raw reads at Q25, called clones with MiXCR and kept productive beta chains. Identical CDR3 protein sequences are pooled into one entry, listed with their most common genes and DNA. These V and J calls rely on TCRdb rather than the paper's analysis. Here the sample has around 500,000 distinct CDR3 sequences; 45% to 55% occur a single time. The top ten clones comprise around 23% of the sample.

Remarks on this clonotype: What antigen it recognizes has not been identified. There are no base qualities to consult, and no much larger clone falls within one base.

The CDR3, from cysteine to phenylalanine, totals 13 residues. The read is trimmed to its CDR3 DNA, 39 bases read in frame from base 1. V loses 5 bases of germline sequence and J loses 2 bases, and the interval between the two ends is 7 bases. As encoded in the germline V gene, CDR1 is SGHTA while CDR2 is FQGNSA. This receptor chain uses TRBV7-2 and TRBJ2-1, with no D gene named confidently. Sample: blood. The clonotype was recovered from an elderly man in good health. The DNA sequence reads TGTGCCAGCAGCCAAAACCCCTACAATGAGCAGTTCTTC. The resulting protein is CASSQNPYNEQFF.